These 15 T cell receptor beta chains share one sample of origin, sequenced in a study of STAT3 mutations in large granular lymphocyte leukemia. The study, taken as a whole, reports: Every T-LGLL patient had at least one immunodominant TCRbeta clonotype.

Their target antigens are unknown. The repertoire was sequenced with immunoSEQ multiplex PCR; TCRdb's copy has only in-frame clones and lacks some. The sample carries about 42,000 clones, 80% to 90% recorded once. The material sequenced was PBMCs. Source of these receptors: a human donor with T large granular lymphocyte leukemia. Some clones in this sample may be carry-over from other donors' samples.

The gene calls are TRBV19 and TRBJ1-5; TRBD1 matches 10 bases. The V and J ends lost 8 bases and 1 base, in that order; junction bases with no gene match: 8. Germline V gene lookup returns CDR1 LNHDA and CDR2 SQIVND (reference sequence). The CDR3 consists of 16 residues. The DNA of the CDR3 is TGTGCCAGTGGAAACACGGGACAGGGGAGCAATCAGCCCCAGCATTTT. Amino acid sequence: CASGNTGQGSNQPQHF.

CDR3 sequence reads: CASKTGSEAGELFF. CDR3 nucleotide sequence: TGTGCCAGCAAAACAGGGAGTGAAGCCGGGGAGCTGTTTTTT. V usage is TRBV28 and J usage is TRBJ2-2, with D tentatively TRBD1 (6 bases). Germline CDR1 reads MDHEN; CDR2 reads SYDVKM. This CDR3 comprises 14 residues. V lost 7 bases to trimming and J lost 6 bases, with 15 bases between them.

The chain recombines TRBV6-5 with TRBJ1-3; 8 bases match TRBD1. This CDR3 is 14 amino acids long. In germline, CDR1 is MNHEY, CDR2 SVGAGI. The ends lost 7 bases at V and 4 bases at J; junction bases unmatched: 6. CDR3 protein: CASTKDRVGNTIYF. DNA of the CDR3: TGTGCCAGCACCAAGGACAGGGTCGGAAACACCATATATTTT.

This clone was detected once. The chain carries TRBV5-8 and TRBJ2-1; D is unclear. The CDR3 is 11 residues long. Trimming removed 7 bases at V and 10 bases at J, with 12 bases between. Germline V lookup: CDR1 SGHTS, CDR2 YDEGEE. The CDR3 sequence: CASLWGREQFF. In DNA, the CDR3 is TGTGCCAGCCTTTGGGGAAGGGAGCAGTTCTTC.

The V gene is TRBV18, the J gene TRBJ1-1; TRBD1 aligns across 8 bases. Trimming removed 5 bases from V and 2 bases from J; junction bases left unmatched: 7. In germline, CDR1 is KGHSH, CDR2 LQKENI. This CDR3 comprises 15 residues. The CDR3 sequence is CASSFDRGGNTEAFF. The CDR3 DNA reads as TGTGCCAGCTCATTCGACAGGGGAGGCAACACTGAAGCTTTCTTT.

The V call is TRBV6-5, the J call TRBJ1-4, with D unresolved. The CDR3 runs 12 residues. Trimming shortened V by 5 bases and J by 6 bases, and 7 bases separated the two germline ends. The germline V gene encodes CDR1 MNHEY and CDR2 SVGAGI. CDR3 sequence: CASSLPDEKLFF. The DNA for the CDR3 is TGTGCCAGCAGTCTCCCAGATGAAAAACTGTTTTTT.

The gene calls are TRBV5-1 and TRBJ1-5, with D tentatively TRBD1 (5 bases). V lost 2 bases to trimming and J lost 1 base, with 10 bases between them. Germline V gives CDR1 SGHRS, CDR2 YFSETQ. The CDR3 length is 15 residues. The CDR3 DNA follows: TGCGCCAGCAGCTTATCGGGGGTAAGCAATCAGCCCCAGCATTTT. It codes for CASSLSGVSNQPQHF.

V is TRBV27 and J is TRBJ1-1; D is ambiguous. CDR1 and CDR2 from the germline V gene are MNHEY and SMNVEV (reference sequence). V was pared by 0 bases and J by 7 bases, with 12 bases between. The CDR3 spans 14 residues. The CDR3 spells CASSLSRSTREAFF. The CDR3 DNA reads as TGTGCCAGCAGTTTATCAAGGTCGACCCGTGAAGCTTTCTTT.

The J gene is TRBJ1-2, the V gene TRBV28; 7 nucleotides match TRBD1. Germline assignment: CDR1 MDHEN and CDR2 SYDVKM. V was clipped by 11 bases and J by 4 bases; unmatched bases: 7. This CDR3 spans 12 amino acids. CDR3 DNA sequence: TGTGCCTGTGGGACAGCTCTCTATGGCTACACCTTC. Protein sequence: CACGTALYGYTF.

The chain employs TRBV5-1 and TRBJ2-1; weak D call: TRBD1 (6 bases). CDR1 is SGHRS, CDR2 YFSETQ, per germline. The germline V and J ends were trimmed by 4 bases and 4 bases, with 15 bases remaining between them. The CDR3 spans 15 residues. This chain's CDR3 is CASSGTLGQYNEQFF. In DNA form, the CDR3 reads TGCGCCAGCAGCGGTACATTAGGACAGTACAATGAGCAGTTCTTC.

This sequence joins TRBV30 and TRBJ2-7; maybe TRBD1 (5 bases). Trimming took 5 bases from V and 2 from J, leaving 10 bases between them. The CDR3 consists of 12 residues. Germline V gene data show CDR1 as GTSNPN and CDR2 as SVGIG (reference sequence). As DNA, the CDR3 is TGTGCCTGGTCCACAGGCCCCTACGAGCAGTACTTC. Its translation: CAWSTGPYEQYF.

This clone was observed a handful of times. The chain employs TRBV5-5 and TRBJ2-2; D uncertain. Trimming cost V 6 bases and J 0 bases, with 15 bases left between them. The germline gives CDR1 SGHKS, CDR2 YYEKEE (reference sequence). This CDR3 is 16 amino acids long. This CDR3 reads CASIRFDRTNTGELFF. The CDR3 DNA follows: TGTGCCAGCATCAGATTCGACCGTACGAACACCGGGGAGCTGTTTTTT.

The rearrangement uses TRBV5-6 and TRBJ1-1; tentatively, D is TRBD1 (5 bases). V shed 1 base and J shed 10 bases, with 11 bases lying between them. This CDR3 comprises 12 residues. CDR1 SGHDT and CDR2 YYEEEE come from the germline V gene. The CDR3 nucleotides read TGTGCCAGCAGCTTGAAGGGACGCGGAGCTTTCTTT. Amino acid sequence: CASSLKGRGAFF.

The chain employs TRBV6-5 and TRBJ1-3; 8 nucleotides line up with TRBD1. The CDR3 sequence is 15 residues long. Germline V CDR1 and CDR2: MNHEY, SVGAGI. V dropped 6 bases and J dropped 1; count of bases not matched to a gene: 5. For the CDR3, the DNA is TGTGCCAGCAGAGAGGACAGGGAATCTGGAAACACCATATATTTT. This codes for CASREDRESGNTIYF.

This rearrangement joins TRBV4-3 to TRBJ1-1; D may be TRBD1 (6 bases). The CDR3 runs 15 residues. Germline-derived CDR1 and CDR2 are LGHNA and YSLEER. V was trimmed by 1 base and J by 3 bases, leaving 12 bases between them. CDR3 amino acids: CASSQVGGADTEAFF. CDR3 DNA: TGCGCCAGCAGCCAAGTTGGGGGCGCGGACACTGAAGCTTTCTTT.